The clone carrying this T cell receptor (beta chain) was seen more than once but under ten times. The antigen is unknown. The CDR3 contains 13 residues. Germline V gene sequence: CDR1 MNHEY, CDR2 SMNVEV (reference sequence). V was pared by 7 bases and J by 3 bases, with 10 bases between. This record comes from a study of T cells after yellow fever vaccination. Findings and caveats of the study: The study re-detected most primary-vaccination clones after the booster (96% CD4, approximately 87% CD8). The study noted that FACS-sorted repertoires could contain abundant clonotypes contaminating from the bulk population.

By 5'RACE template switching, TCR cDNA was produced, with a universal primer site and UMIs added in the process. TCRdb reprocessed the 5' RACE reads with MiXCR, giving one entry per CDR3 protein. The profile shows hundreds of thousands of distinct CDR3 sequences, 13% of them singletons. This TCR came from a man aged 25 to 40 who received the YFV17D yellow fever vaccine. The sequencing used PBMCs, collected on the day of the yellow fever booster vaccination. V and J are TRBV27 and TRBJ2-1, with D unresolved. CDR3 amino acids: CASNTGIYNEQFF. In nucleotides, the CDR3 is TGTGCCAGCAACACGGGCATCTACAATGAGCAGTTCTTC.